Each of the 2 T cell receptor beta chains below was sequenced from the same sample in a study of T cell responses to AZD1222 COVID-19 vaccine. Assay used: immunoSEQ multiplex PCR; TCRdb lists only in-frame clones, some missing. Here the sample spans some 150,000 clones, 85% to 90% being singletons. Sample: peripheral blood, taken on day 0 of AZD1222 vaccination. Source of these receptors: an adult in good health.

The chain carries TRBV3-1 (or the pseudogene TRBV3-2) and TRBJ2-7; the match to TRBD2 covers 7 bases. The germline CDR1 and CDR2 sequences are LGHDT and YNNKEL (reference sequence). The CDR3 sequence is 14 residues long. V dropped 0 bases and J dropped 12; count of bases not matched to a gene: 11. Here the CDR3 DNA reads TGTGCCAGCAGCCAAGATTCAGGGACTACAAGAGTGTACTTC. Its translation is CASSQDSGTTRVYF.

The J gene is TRBJ2-7, the V gene TRBV30; D is uncertain. Trimming cost V 0 bases and J 6 bases, with 12 bases left between them. The CDR3 has 13 amino acids. CDR1 is GTSNPN and CDR2 is SVGIG in the germline V gene (reference sequence). Here the CDR3 reads CAWSVGPSGEQYF. The CDR3 DNA sequence: TGTGCCTGGAGTGTTGGACCCTCAGGCGAGCAGTACTTC.